The sequence of this T cell receptor (beta chain) was determined in a study of OX40 agonist ivuxolimab in advanced cancers. Study-wide context: Ivuxolimab was a fully human IgG2 agonistic monoclonal antibody targeting the costimulatory receptor OX40 (CD134). The paper describes the monotherapy dose-escalation part (N of about 54 patients) of the phase I trial of ivuxolimab. Peripheral TCRbeta sequencing was intended to test whether TCR sequence diversity was altered and clonal T-cell expansion was caused by ivuxolimab. Patients were allowed to have had prior anti-PD-1, anti-PD-L1 or anti-CTLA-4 therapy, and approximately 43% of the dose-escalation patients had previously received checkpoint inhibitors. Intravenous ivuxolimab was administered to patients every 2 weeks at six dose levels: 0.01, 0.1, 0.3, 1.5, 3 and 10 mg/kg. Among the approximately 50 dose-escalation patients, around 19 had hepatocellular carcinoma, roughly 15 melanoma, 9 renal cell carcinoma and 9 head and neck cancer. A male proportion of under 85% and a mean age of about 60 years, ranging from about 23 to 79, were recorded for the dose-escalation cohort. Partial responses occurred in three dose-escalation patients: two with cutaneous melanoma and one with hepatocellular carcinoma.

Comments on this clone: Its binding antigen is unknown. No per-base quality is available; no much larger clone lies one base away.

What the work shows at the level of the full study, not this receptor alone: Low levels of normalized T-cell clonal expansion were also seen in some patients who did not respond. At doses of 0.1 to 3.0 mg/kg, clonal expansion of both CD4+ and CD8+ blood T cells was observed from baseline to week 6. In the 0.1-3.0 mg/kg groups, partial responders had among the lowest normalized peripheral clonal expansion, particularly in CD8+ T cells. The antigen specificity of the peripheral T cells that underwent clonal expansion was not determined. After ivuxolimab, CD8+ T cells had more expanded clones than CD4+ T cells on average.

The CDR3 measures 15 amino acids from cysteine to phenylalanine. Kept here is only the CDR3 DNA, which spans 45 bases and is read in frame from base 1. Trimming costs V 0 bases and J 5 bases, and their ends lie 10 bases apart. CDR1 and CDR2 are drawn from the germline V gene: SGHDN, FVKESK. To sequence the TCRbeta CDR3 region, genomic DNA was isolated from the sorted cells. The immunoSEQ Assay was used to sequence the TCRbeta CDR3 regions. TCRdb re-hosts the immuneACCESS table, in-frame sequences only. Its copies lack some clones; in the studies checked, an unresolved V gene accounts for under half of them, and the cause for the rest is not known. In all, the sample holds tens of thousands of clones, and approximately 80% of those were seen once. The ten largest clonotypes hold under 1.2% of the sample. Patients with a history of autoimmune disease or receiving systemic immunosuppression were excluded from the trial. Peripheral blood for TCR sequencing was drawn from every dose cohort at baseline, at cycle 4 day 1 and at cycle 7 day 1. Samples came from an open-label, multicenter, first-in-human phase I dose-escalation trial of ivuxolimab. Adults with locally advanced or metastatic head and neck squamous cell, hepatocellular, melanoma or renal cell carcinoma were enrolled in the trial. Before TCR sequencing, CD4+ and CD8+ T cells were separately sorted from peripheral blood.

The TCR originated in an adult with an advanced solid tumor such as melanoma, head and neck, liver or kidney cancer. The chain uses TRBV14 and TRBJ2-2, with the D gene call left open. This specimen consisted of CD4+ or CD8+ T cells sorted from blood, obtained in a trial of the OX40 agonist ivuxolimab. The CDR3 protein is CASSQDGRVTGELFF. The DNA reads as follows: TGTGCCAGCAGCCAAGATGGACGGGTTACCGGGGAGCTGTTTTTT.